A single sample is the source of the 10 T cell receptor beta chains below, sequenced in a study of CD8+ T cells in alopecia areata. The sequencing template was cDNA reverse transcribed from extracted RNA. Only in-frame clones appear in the TCRdb table, and some are missing; sequencing was by immunoSEQ multiplex PCR. The sample includes about 150,000 clones, 40% to 65% of them seen just once. The source material was CD8+ T cells sorted from blood, sampled at week 0. These receptors all stem from a human donor with alopecia areata.

This sequence joins TRBV28 and TRBJ1-4; D is uncertain. V was trimmed by 3 bases and J by 6 bases, leaving 8 bases between them. From germline, CDR1 is MDHEN and CDR2 SYDVKM. The CDR3 is made up of 13 amino acids. The CDR3 loop is CASSFPADEKLFF. The CDR3 DNA follows: TGTGCCAGCAGTTTTCCGGCGGATGAAAAACTGTTTTTT. Combining the CDR3 with reference TRBV28 and TRBJ1-4 gives the whole variable domain DVKVTQSSRYLVKRTGEKVFLECVQDMDHENMFWYRQDPGLGLRLIYFSYDVKMKEKGDIPEGYSVSREKKERFSLILESASTNQTSMYLCASSFPADEKLFFGSGTQLSVL.

The table lists this clone with a count of one. The rearrangement links TRBV5-1 to TRBJ1-6; no reliable D call. The CDR3 runs 11 residues. Per the germline V gene, CDR1 is SGHRS and CDR2 is YFSETQ. The V gene lost 8 bases and the J gene lost 10 bases, with 10 bases spanning the gap. CDR3 nucleotide sequence: TGCGCCAGTAGAACCGACTCACCCCTCCACTTT. Translating it yields CASRTDSPLHF.

The CDR3 spells CASSAGGTAEEQYF. The CDR3 coding sequence is TGTGCCAGCAGTGCCGGGGGGACGGCAGAAGAGCAGTACTTC. The chain recombines TRBV2 with TRBJ2-7; TRBD2 aligns across 7 bases. Trimming removed 4 bases from V and 7 bases from J; junction bases left unmatched: 10. In germline, CDR1 is SNHLY, CDR2 FYNNEI. The CDR3 length is 14 residues.

This clone was counted between two and nine times. The rearrangement uses TRBV27 and TRBJ1-5; D is perhaps TRBD1 (5 bases). V shed 6 bases and J shed 2 bases, with 8 bases lying between them. The germline CDR1 and CDR2 sequences are MNHEY and SMNVEV (reference sequence). The CDR3 spans 13 residues. The CDR3 region is CASSRDGNQPQHF. The DNA for the CDR3 is TGTGCCAGCAGCCGGGACGGCAATCAGCCCCAGCATTTT.

This chain's CDR3 is CASTAGGNQPQHF. The CDR3 coding sequence is TGTGCCAGCACCGCAGGGGGCAATCAGCCCCAGCATTTT. The chain is built from TRBV5-6 and TRBJ1-5; D possibly corresponds to TRBD1 (6 bases). The germline V and J ends were trimmed by 6 bases and 2 bases, with 9 bases remaining between them. The CDR3 loop spans 13 amino acids. CDR1 is SGHDT and CDR2 is YYEEEE in the germline V gene.

The genes are TRBV14 and TRBJ2-1, with D tentatively TRBD1 (5 bases). The CDR3 is 14 amino acids. V shed 4 bases and J shed 10 bases, with 17 bases lying between them. Germline-derived CDR1 and CDR2 are SGHDN and FVKESK. The DNA for the CDR3 is TGTGCCAGCAGCCCCCATAGTCCCCGGACAGAGCAGTTCTTC. Its translation is CASSPHSPRTEQFF.

This clone has just a few counts. In DNA form, the CDR3 reads TGTGCCAGCAGCTTAGAAGCTATTGCGACCACTGAAGCTTTCTTT. Protein: CASSLEAIATTEAFF. The V gene is TRBV7-2, the J gene TRBJ1-1, with D unclear. From germline, CDR1 is SGHTA and CDR2 FQGNSA. The CDR3 consists of 15 residues. The ends were cut back, 1 base at V and 4 bases at J, with 13 bases in the middle.

This rearrangement joins TRBV27 to TRBJ2-7; TRBD2 is a possible D gene (6 bases). CDR1 is MNHEY, CDR2 SMNVEV, per germline (reference sequence). Between the trimmed V and J ends, which lost 3 bases and 5 bases, there was a span of 14 bases. The CDR3 loop spans 14 amino acids. CDR3 protein: CASSLAPGGDEQYF. CDR3 bases: TGTGCCAGCAGTTTGGCCCCCGGCGGGGACGAGCAGTACTTC.

The chain recombines TRBV27 with TRBJ2-4; tentatively, D is TRBD1 (5 bases). The V end was cut by 6 bases, the J end by 3 bases, with 15 bases between. The CDR3 length is 15 residues. CDR1 and CDR2 from the germline V gene are MNHEY and SMNVEV (reference sequence). As DNA, the CDR3 is TGTGCCAGCAGCGTGACAGACGACAACAAAAACATTCAGTACTTC. This translates into CASSVTDDNKNIQYF.

The chain carries TRBV7-3 and TRBJ2-2; 7 nucleotides align to TRBD1. CDR1 is SGHTA, CDR2 FQGTGA, per germline. CDR3 length: 13 amino acids. Unmatched junction bases numbered 3, after V lost 5 bases and J lost 6 bases. The CDR3 is CASSVTGAGELFF. CDR3 DNA sequence: TGTGCCAGCAGCGTTACAGGGGCCGGGGAGCTGTTTTTT. Variable domain in full (rest from reference TRBV7-3 and TRBJ2-2): GAGVSQTPSNKVTEKGKYVELRCDPISGHTALYWYRQSLGQGPEFLIYFQGTGAADDSGLPNDRFFAVRPEGSVSTLKIQRTERGDSAVYLCASSVTGAGELFFGEGSRLTVL.